This TCR beta chain was identified in a study of vaccination effects on CD4 cells after COVID-19. Study background: Post-vaccine sampling occurred a median 72 days after the second dose.

Produced via immunoSEQ multiplex PCR; TCRdb's table is partial and in-frame only. Seen here are approximately 70,000 clones, roughly three quarters observed once, and the top ten hold approximately 0.9%. This clone has only one observation. Its antigen is as yet unknown. Study-level findings and limits: Late after vaccination, infection- and vaccine-induced clones showed marked clonal contraction.

Antigen-specific CD4+ T cell clonotypes were called by their expansion after viral peptide-pool culture in ViraFEST. An approximately 10-day culture period preceded the isolation of CD4+ T cells. BNT162b2 vaccine or mRNA-1273 vaccine was given to participants in two doses. Peptides at roughly 10 ug/ml and IL-2 at about 9.3 IU/ml were added to more than 1.5 million PBMC per well. On day 3 and again on day 7, half the medium was replaced with IL-2 medium. The CDR3 length is 12 residues. Per the germline V gene, CDR1 is MNHEY and CDR2 is SVGAGI. V was cut by 6 bases and J by 11 bases, with 16 bases left in between.

The rearrangement links TRBV6-5 to TRBJ1-1, with a weak D call TRBD1 (5 bases). Sequencing was performed on CD4+ T cells from PBMCs cultured with HCoV-OC43 spike peptides, taken after COVID-19 vaccination. Noted subset: HCoV-OC43 spike overlapping peptide pool stimulation. This receptor was obtained from a human donor who received a COVID-19 vaccine. CDR3 region: CASRDFRERAFF. The CDR3, as DNA: TGTGCCAGCAGAGACTTCAGGGAGAGGGCTTTCTTT.